The entry below describes one T cell receptor beta chain. CDR1 and CDR2 (germline): SGHRS, YFSETQ. This CDR3 is built from 16 residues. The ends lost 0 bases at V and 4 bases at J; junction bases unmatched: 6. This sample was taken from a study of blood T cell repertoires in COVID-19. Study-wide background: Samples representing acute and convalescent COVID-19 were sourced from the United States, Italy and Spain. The cDNA or gDNA used as material had been derived from T cells, B-cell-depleted T cells, or PBMCs.

Data came from immunoSEQ multiplex PCR; TCRdb stores just in-frame clones and leaves some out. The table includes tens of thousands of clones, roughly 83% detected once. The chain combines TRBV5-1 with TRBJ2-3; 9 bases fit TRBD2. The sample consisted of peripheral blood. The TCR originated in a man aged 45-65 years with active COVID-19. As DNA, the CDR3 is TGCGCCAGCAGCTTGGCGGGCGGGGGGGCCGCAGATACGCAGTATTTT. Its translation: CASSLAGGGAADTQYF.